The 32 T cell receptor beta chains reported below all come from one sample, sequenced in a study of T cells after yellow fever vaccination. Via MiXCR, TCRdb re-called the 5' RACE reads, giving one row per CDR3 protein. The sample gives a few hundred thousand distinct CDR3 sequences, 8.5% to 10% of which show up once; approximately 3.3% is in the top ten. The sample here was CD4+ T cells sorted from PBMCs, taken 5 days after the yellow fever booster vaccination. All receptors derive from a man between 18 and 29 years old who received the YFV17D yellow fever vaccine.

There are a few counts of this clonotype. The V and J genes are TRBV12-3 or TRBV12-4 and TRBJ1-5, with a possible D match to TRBD1 (5 bases). The CDR3 is 14 residues long. V lost 3 bases and J lost 5, with 11 bases in between. CDR3 residues: CASSFGGLDQPQHF. For the CDR3, the DNA is TGTGCCAGCAGTTTCGGGGGTTTAGATCAGCCCCAGCATTTT.

The rearrangement uses TRBV27 and TRBJ1-6; D might be TRBD1 (5 bases). Trimming shortened V by 2 bases and J by 8 bases, and 16 bases separated the two germline ends. This CDR3 has 16 residues. CDR1 and CDR2 (germline): MNHEY, SMNVEV (reference sequence). CDR3 bases: TGTGCCAGCAGTTTAGGCATAGGGACTTCGGATTCACCCCTCCACTTT. This translates into CASSLGIGTSDSPLHF.

The chain employs TRBV7-3 and TRBJ2-1; 9 nucleotides match TRBD2. This CDR3 spans 17 amino acids. The germline CDR1 and CDR2 sequences are SGHTA and FQGTGA. Trimming removed 2 bases from V and 0 bases from J; junction bases left unmatched: 5. Here the CDR3 reads CASSLYGTSLSYNEQFF. The CDR3, as DNA: TGTGCCAGCAGCTTATACGGGACTAGCCTCTCCTACAATGAGCAGTTCTTC.

This clonotype has more than one count but fewer than ten. The chain uses TRBV6-5 and TRBJ2-5; D possibly matches TRBD1 or TRBD2 (5 bases each). The germline CDR1 and CDR2 sequences are MNHEY and SVGAGI. V shed 8 bases and J shed 1 base, with 5 bases lying between them. This CDR3 is 11 amino acids long. For the CDR3, the DNA is TGTGCCAGCGGGGGCCAAGAGACCCAGTACTTC. This translates into CASGGQETQYF.

This chain connects TRBV29-1 to TRBJ1-1; no firm D call. The germline V gene has CDR1 SQVTM and CDR2 ANQGSEA. This CDR3 contains 14 residues. With 5 bases removed from V and 3 bases from J, the gap between germline ends came to 16 bases. CDR3 nucleotides: TGCAGCGTTATGCCGGGCCTCGGGCACACTGAAGCTTTCTTT. Its translation: CSVMPGLGHTEAFF.

In its sample, this clonotype was seen a few times. The V and J genes are TRBV5-1 and TRBJ2-6; D unresolved. Trimming cost V 7 bases and J 4 bases, with 6 bases left between them. The CDR3 has 12 residues. Germline CDR1 is SGHRS and CDR2 is YFSETQ. The CDR3 here is CASSFGANVLTF. The CDR3 DNA is TGCGCCAGCTCGTTCGGGGCCAACGTCCTGACTTTC.

This clonotype was detected a few times. The chain uses TRBV20-1 and TRBJ2-6; possible D gene TRBD2, 5 bases. The germline gives CDR1 DFQATT, CDR2 SNEGSKA (reference sequence). This CDR3 has 14 amino acids. The V gene lost 5 bases and the J gene lost 1 base, with 9 bases spanning the gap. CDR3 residues: CSAGEPSGANVLTF. In nucleotides, the CDR3 is TGCAGTGCTGGGGAGCCTTCTGGGGCCAACGTCCTGACTTTC.

This clonotype was seen a few times. V usage is TRBV24-1 and J usage is TRBJ2-2; D ambiguous. CDR3 length: 13 residues. Trimming removed 4 bases at V and 13 bases at J, with 15 bases between. Germline CDR1 and CDR2: KGHDR and SFDVKD. The CDR3 protein is CATSDQTPMGLFF. In DNA form, the CDR3 reads TGTGCCACCAGTGACCAGACCCCGATGGGGCTGTTTTTT.

In this sample, this clonotype turned up a few times. This chain uses TRBV11-3 with TRBJ2-1; 7 nucleotides align to TRBD2. CDR3 size: 15 residues. Germline V CDR1 and CDR2: SGHNT, YENEEA. V lost 3 bases and J lost 4; bases outside the gene matches: 6. CDR3 residues: CASSFSSGGYNEQFF. The CDR3 DNA sequence: TGTGCCAGCAGCTTTAGCTCGGGGGGATACAATGAGCAGTTCTTC.

This clonotype was seen more than once but under ten times. CDR3 amino acids: CASSLKSFGGRGSYEQYV. The CDR3 nucleotides read TGTGCCAGCAGCTTAAAATCGTTCGGGGGCCGGGGCTCCTACGAGCAGTACGTC. The chain couples TRBV7-2 to TRBJ2-7, with D perhaps assigned TRBD1 or TRBD2 (6 bases each). CDR1 is SGHTA, CDR2 FQGNSA, per germline. CDR3 length: 18 amino acids. V was clipped by 2 bases and J by 0 bases, with 20 bases between them.

This clonotype was seen only a few times. The chain recombines TRBV20-1 with TRBJ2-7; TRBD1 or TRBD2 may be the D gene (5 bases each). Trimming removed 3 bases at V and 5 bases at J, with 17 bases between. The CDR3 extends over 14 amino acids. Looked up from germline, CDR1 is DFQATT and CDR2 is SNEGSKA (reference sequence). The CDR3 sequence is CSASQGPPGNEQYF. CDR3 DNA: TGCAGTGCTAGCCAGGGACCCCCCGGCAACGAGCAGTACTTC.

The V and J genes are TRBV20-1 and TRBJ1-1; D is ambiguous. The CDR3 sequence is 13 residues long. Trimming shortened V by 2 bases and J by 1 base, and 8 bases separated the two germline ends. Germline lookup yields CDR1 DFQATT and CDR2 SNEGSKA (reference sequence). The DNA of the CDR3 is TGCAGTGCTAGACGCCGGGGGAACACTGAAGCTTTCTTT. This gives the protein CSARRRGNTEAFF.

The V call is TRBV4-1, the J call TRBJ1-6, with 11 bases identical to TRBD1. The germline CDR1 and CDR2 sequences are MGHRA and YSYEKL. The CDR3 has 15 amino acids. V shed 0 bases, J shed 14 bases, and the junction held 6 bases outside the gene matches. The chain's CDR3 is CASSQEGQGVGALHF. Written as DNA, the CDR3 is TGCGCCAGCAGCCAAGAGGGACAGGGGGTGGGGGCCCTCCACTTT.

Many counts were recorded for this clonotype. The rearrangement joins TRBV20-1 to TRBJ1-2, with D hard to call. V was shortened by 1 base and J by 8 bases, with 14 bases between the two germline ends. Looked up from germline, CDR1 is DFQATT and CDR2 is SNEGSKA (reference sequence). The CDR3 extends over 13 amino acids. The CDR3 DNA follows: TGCAGTGCTAGAGGTGGGCGAGTAGACGGCTACACCTTC. It yields the protein CSARGGRVDGYTF.

The chain links TRBV6-1 to TRBJ2-7, with D perhaps assigned TRBD1 or TRBD2 (5 bases each). V was clipped by 6 bases and J by 2 bases, with 11 bases between them. The CDR3 extends over 13 amino acids. From germline, CDR1 is MNHNS and CDR2 SASEGT. As DNA, the CDR3 is TGTGCCAGCAGAAAGAGGGGCCCCTACGAGCAGTACTTC. Its translation: CASRKRGPYEQYF.

Only a few counts were recorded for this clonotype. The rearrangement links TRBV10-1 to TRBJ1-1; TRBD1 matches at 7 bases. The CDR3 consists of 17 residues. From germline, CDR1 is WNHNN and CDR2 SYGVQD (reference sequence). The trim removed 6 bases at V and 0 bases at J, leaving 13 bases unmatched. CDR3 DNA: TGCGCCAGCAGAGGGGGCAGGGGGTACGATATGAACACTGAAGCTTTCTTT. Protein: CASRGGRGYDMNTEAFF.

This clonotype turned up a few times. The chain employs TRBV4-3 and TRBJ1-4, with D possibly matching TRBD1 (5 bases). Trimming left V 1 base short and J 6 bases short, with 15 bases between. The CDR3 length is 16 residues. From germline, CDR1 is LGHNA and CDR2 YSLEER. The CDR3 region is CASSQVPLGGDEKLFF. The CDR3 nucleotides read TGCGCCAGCAGCCAAGTCCCGTTGGGGGGAGATGAAAAACTGTTTTTT.

This clonotype was seen more than once but under ten times. The rearrangement links TRBV12-3 or TRBV12-4 to TRBJ1-3, with D possibly matching TRBD1 (6 bases). The CDR3 totals 12 residues. V shed 3 bases and J shed 8 bases, with 8 bases lying between them. The DNA for the CDR3 is TGTGCCAGCAGTTTCAGGGGATACACCATATATTTT. Translated, it gives CASSFRGYTIYF.

The chain joins TRBV12-3 or TRBV12-4 to TRBJ2-1; 7 positions match TRBD1. The V gene end was trimmed by 6 bases and the J gene end by 6 bases; junction bases not matched to a gene: 8. This CDR3 contains 14 residues. The CDR3 protein is CASRGSDRFNEQFF. The DNA of the CDR3 is TGTGCCAGCAGGGGATCGGACAGGTTCAATGAGCAGTTCTTC.

The CDR3 loop reads CASSLVSLWQGGIGVTGELFF. The CDR3 bases are TGTGCCAGCAGCTTGGTGTCGTTGTGGCAGGGTGGGATTGGAGTCACCGGGGAGCTGTTTTTT. The chain links TRBV5-6 to TRBJ2-2, with D perhaps matching TRBD1 (5 bases). V was pared by 0 bases and J by 4 bases, with 28 bases between. Germline V gene data show CDR1 as SGHDT and CDR2 as YYEEEE. CDR3 length: 21 amino acids.

The sample holds a few counts of this clonotype. The CDR3: CASSLMKVEQYF. CDR3 nucleotides: TGTGCCAGCAGCTTAATGAAGGTCGAGCAGTACTTC. The chain joins TRBV7-2 to TRBJ2-7; D gene uncertain. The ends were cut back, 2 bases at V and 6 bases at J, with 8 bases in the middle. Germline lookup yields CDR1 SGHTA and CDR2 FQGNSA. This CDR3 region has 12 residues.

There are many counts of this clonotype. The gene calls are TRBV5-5 and TRBJ2-7, with D unresolved. CDR3 length: 11 amino acids. V was shortened by 2 bases and J by 0 bases, with 0 bases between the two germline ends. Per the germline V gene, CDR1 is SGHKS and CDR2 is YYEKEE (reference sequence). CDR3 DNA: TGTGCCAGCAGCTTCTCCTACGAGCAGTACTTC. Its translation is CASSFSYEQYF. Looking up the rest from reference TRBV5-5 and TRBJ2-7 gives the full variable domain: DAGVTQSPTHLIKTRGQQVTLRCSPISGHKSVSWYQQVLGQGPQFIFQYYEKEERGRGNFPDRFSARQFPNYSSELNVNALLLGDSALYLCASSFSYEQYFGPGTRLTVT.

In nucleotides, the CDR3 is TGTGCCAGCAGTTTAGCTGCCCGGGGGGCGGATGGCTACACCTTC. This codes for CASSLAARGADGYTF. The chain uses TRBV27 and TRBJ1-2; D may be TRBD1 (6 bases). CDR3 length: 15 residues. Trimming cost V 2 bases and J 6 bases, with 16 bases left between them. Per germline, CDR1 MNHEY and CDR2 SMNVEV (reference sequence).

The gene calls are TRBV2 and TRBJ2-1, with 8 bases that match TRBD2. CDR3 length equals 15 residues. V trimming: 1 base; J trimming: 6 bases; junction bases outside the gene matches: 5. CDR1 and CDR2 (germline): SNHLY, FYNNEI. The CDR3 DNA reads as TGTGCCAGCAGTGAAGGGTTAGCGGGGACCAATGAGCAGTTCTTC. This codes for CASSEGLAGTNEQFF. The full variable domain, completed using reference TRBV2 and TRBJ2-1, is EPEVTQTPSHQVTQMGQEVILRCVPISNHLYFYWYRQILGQKVEFLVSFYNNEISEKSEIFDDQFSVERPDGSNFTLKIRSTKLEDSAMYFCASSEGLAGTNEQFFGPGTRLTVL.

The chain has TRBV19 and TRBJ2-7; 7 bases are shared with TRBD1. V gave up 4 bases and J gave up 5 bases; unmatched junction bases: 5. Germline CDR1 reads LNHDA; CDR2 reads SQIVND (reference sequence). The CDR3 consists of 13 residues. CDR3 DNA sequence: TGTGCCAGTAGTAAGGGGGCTTGGGACGAGCAGTACTTC. Residues: CASSKGAWDEQYF. The complete variable domain, with remaining parts taken from reference TRBV19 and TRBJ2-7, reads DGGITQSPKYLFRKEGQNVTLSCEQNLNHDAMYWYRQDPGQGLRLIYYSQIVNDFQKGDIAEGYSVSREKKESFPLTVTSAQKNPTAFYLCASSKGAWDEQYFGPGTRLTVT.

This clonotype was counted only a few times. The chain carries TRBV19 and TRBJ2-3; 16 bases line up with TRBD2. The CDR3 spans 16 residues. V was clipped by 5 bases and J by 6 bases; unmatched bases: 5. The germline V gene encodes CDR1 LNHDA and CDR2 SQIVND (reference sequence). The CDR3 here is CASSSGLAGGRDTQYF. CDR3 DNA: TGTGCCAGTAGTTCGGGACTAGCGGGGGGGCGTGATACGCAGTATTTT.

This chain joins TRBV2 and TRBJ1-4; D remains unclear. This CDR3 contains 12 residues. Germline V lookup: CDR1 SNHLY, CDR2 FYNNEI. Trimming shortened V by 2 bases and J by 8 bases, and 6 bases separated the two germline ends. The CDR3 spells CASSEYSEKLFF. The CDR3 DNA is TGTGCCAGCAGTGAATACAGCGAAAAACTGTTTTTT.

J is TRBJ1-2 and V is TRBV11-2; no clear D. Germline V gene sequence: CDR1 SGHAT, CDR2 FQNNGV. The CDR3 is 15 amino acids. V shed 0 bases and J shed 4 bases, with 12 bases lying between them. For the CDR3, the DNA is TGTGCCAGCAGCTTAGATCATTACGGAGGCTATGGCTACACCTTC. Translating gives CASSLDHYGGYGYTF.

This clonotype has ten or more counts. The rearrangement joins TRBV10-2 to TRBJ2-4; D gene uncertain. The CDR3 is 14 residues long. Germline V gene lookup returns CDR1 WSHSY and CDR2 SAAADI. Trimming stripped 5 bases from V and 0 bases from J, with 8 bases between. The CDR3 nucleotides are TGCGCCAGCAGTTCTAATCTAGCCAAAAACATTCAGTACTTC. This gives the protein CASSSNLAKNIQYF.

J is TRBJ1-2 and V is TRBV18; TRBD1 aligns across 11 bases. This CDR3 comprises 16 residues. CDR1 and CDR2 (germline): KGHSH, LQKENI. The J segment lost 1 base and the V segment lost 3 bases, leaving 4 bases of the junction unmatched. CDR3: CASSPSGTGGNYGYTF. DNA for the CDR3: TGTGCCAGCTCACCTTCCGGGACAGGGGGTAACTATGGCTACACCTTC.

This clonotype was counted ten times or more. V and J are TRBV10-3 and TRBJ1-2, with unresolved D. The germline gives CDR1 ENHRY, CDR2 SYGVKD. CDR3 size: 13 residues. V was pared by 3 bases and J by 8 bases, with 13 bases between. CDR3 in amino acids: CAISDRQSQGYTF. CDR3 coding DNA: TGTGCCATCAGTGACCGGCAATCGCAGGGCTACACCTTC.

V gene TRBV7-3 combines with J gene TRBJ1-2; D possibly corresponds to TRBD1 (5 bases). Per germline, CDR1 SGHTA and CDR2 FQGTGA. There are 13 residues in the CDR3. Trimming cost V 1 base and J 7 bases, with 10 bases left between them. The CDR3 DNA reads as TGTGCCAGCAGCTTAAAGGGTGGGGCTGGCTACACCTTC. This encodes CASSLKGGAGYTF.